A single sample is the source of the 27 T cell receptor beta chains below, sequenced in a study of shared clonotypes between healthy human individuals. Sequencing used immunoSEQ multiplex PCR; TCRdb keeps in-frame clones, though not all of them. The sample includes 450,000 to 500,000 clones, around three quarters of them seen just once. Material for sequencing was PBMCs. Receptor source: a woman in her forties in good health. Some clones in this sample may be carry-over from other donors' samples.

J is TRBJ2-1 and V is TRBV19; possibly TRBD2 for D (8 bases). CDR3 size: 16 residues. V was pared by 8 bases and J by 7 bases, with 24 bases between. Germline CDR1 LNHDA, CDR2 SQIVND (reference sequence). In DNA form, the CDR3 reads TGTGCCAGTGGAGTACAGGGGAGGCGGGAGGAAAATGAGCAGTTCTTC. It specifies CASGVQGRREENEQFF.

The genes are TRBV29-1 and TRBJ2-7; TRBD1 matches at 9 bases. The V and J ends lost 3 bases and 2 bases, in that order; junction bases with no gene match: 5. CDR1 and CDR2 (germline): SQVTM, ANQGSEA. The CDR3 is 14 amino acids. The DNA of the CDR3 is TGCAGCGTTGAGATGGGACAGGGTCCCTACGAGCAGTACTTC. This gives the protein CSVEMGQGPYEQYF.

The CDR3 region has the DNA TGTGCTAGTGGTTTGGTAGGGACTAGCGGGATTGCGTACGAGCAGTACTTC. It translates to CASGLVGTSGIAYEQYF. The genes are TRBV12-5 and TRBJ2-7; 13 bases align to TRBD2. In germline, CDR1 is LGHNT, CDR2 FRNRAP. The ends lost 0 bases at V and 4 bases at J; junction bases unmatched: 6. The CDR3 spans 17 residues. Full variable domain (rest looked up from reference TRBV12-5 and TRBJ2-7): DARVTQTPRHKVTEMGQEVTMRCQPILGHNTVFWYRQTMMQGLELLAYFRNRAPLDDSGMPKDRFSAEMPDATLATLKIQPSEPRDSAVYFCASGLVGTSGIAYEQYFGPGTRLTVT.

The V call is TRBV19, the J call TRBJ2-1, with a weak D call TRBD1 (6 bases). This CDR3 spans 14 amino acids. V was cut by 4 bases and J by 2 bases, with 9 bases left in between. CDR1 is LNHDA and CDR2 is SQIVND in the germline V gene (reference sequence). The CDR3 nucleotides are TGTGCCAGTAGTAATCGACAGGCCTACAATGAGCAGTTCTTC. This gives the protein CASSNRQAYNEQFF.

This clone showed up just a few times. The CDR3 protein is CASSQTSGRTSTDTQYF. CDR3 nucleotide sequence: TGTGCCAGCAGCCAGACTAGCGGGAGGACTAGCACAGATACGCAGTATTTT. The chain combines TRBV7-8 with TRBJ2-3; 13 nucleotides align to TRBD2. Trimming took 5 bases from V and 0 from J; bases not matched to a gene: 5. From germline, CDR1 is SGHVS and CDR2 FQNEAQ. This CDR3 spans 17 amino acids.

As for this clone: At one end the junction does not follow the germline gene, possibly because of a read error. V gene TRBV7-7 combines with J gene TRBJ2-1, with 7 bases aligning to TRBD2. Germline lookup yields CDR1 SSHAT and CDR2 FNYEAQ (reference sequence). The CDR3 totals 13 residues. CDR3 sequence (DNA): TGTGCTAGCAGCCCTGGGACTACCTCTGAGCAGTTCTTC. Its translation is CASSPGTTSEQFF.

Concerning this clone: A far more abundant clone sits one base away, making this likely a read error. Since no conserved phenylalanine or tryptophan closes the CDR3, a read error is the likely cause. The chain has TRBV30 and TRBJ2-2; D assignment may be TRBD1 or TRBD2 (6 bases each). CDR1 is GTSNPN and CDR2 is SVGIG in the germline V gene (reference sequence). The CDR3 loop spans 15 amino acids. V lost 3 bases and J 5 bases, leaving 16 bases between the germline ends. The CDR3 spells CAWRSAGEDTGELFL. DNA for the CDR3: TGTGCCTGGAGGAGTGCAGGGGAGGATACCGGGGAGCTGTTTCTT.

The chain recombines TRBV5-4 with TRBJ2-6, with D unclear. Germline CDR1 and CDR2: SGHNT and YYREEE (reference sequence). The CDR3 is 17 amino acids. V lost 0 bases, J lost 4 bases, and 14 bases lay in between. CDR3 residues: CASSLGYQSPGANVLTF. The CDR3 DNA is TGTGCCAGCAGCTTGGGCTACCAAAGCCCGGGGGCCAACGTCCTGACTTTC.

With respect to this clone: Other DNA sequences of this sample code for an identical CDR3. This chain links TRBV28 with TRBJ1-1; D perhaps matches TRBD1 (5 bases). Germline V gene lookup returns CDR1 MDHEN and CDR2 SYDVKM. With 6 bases removed from V and 0 bases from J, the gap between germline ends came to 14 bases. The CDR3 has 15 amino acids. CDR3: CASSPPQGMNTEAFF. CDR3 in DNA: TGTGCCAGCAGCCCACCCCAGGGAATGAACACTGAAGCTTTCTTT.

This clone was counted between two and nine times. V is TRBV7-9 and J is TRBJ2-1; the match to TRBD2 covers 13 bases. CDR1 SEHNR and CDR2 FQNEAQ come from the germline V gene (reference sequence). The junction had 4 bases not matched to a gene; V was cut back by 1 base and J by 7 bases. The CDR3 is 16 residues long. Here the CDR3 reads CASSLDRTSGRNEQFF. The CDR3 DNA follows: TGTGCCAGCAGCTTAGACAGGACTAGCGGGAGAAATGAGCAGTTCTTC. Full variable domain (missing parts from reference TRBV7-9 and TRBJ2-1): DTGVSQNPRHKITKRGQNVTFRCDPISEHNRLYWYRQTLGQGPEFLTYFQNEAQLEKSRLLSDRFSAERPKGSFSTLEIQRTEQGDSAMYLCASSLDRTSGRNEQFFGPGTRLTVL.

This chain links TRBV2 with TRBJ2-5, with unresolved D. With 8 bases removed from V and 3 bases from J, the gap between germline ends came to 4 bases. The CDR3 consists of 10 residues. Germline V lookup: CDR1 SNHLY, CDR2 FYNNEI. The CDR3 DNA reads TGTGCCAGCGTTGAAGAGACCCAGTACTTC. This translates into CASVEETQYF.

The V gene is TRBV28, the J gene TRBJ1-1, with D possibly TRBD1 on 5 matching bases. Germline lookup yields CDR1 MDHEN and CDR2 SYDVKM. The CDR3 is 13 residues long. V was clipped by 5 bases and J by 12 bases, with 19 bases between them. The CDR3 loop is CASSETNPGRPFF. The CDR3 coding sequence is TGTGCCAGCAGTGAAACCAATCCGGGACGCCCTTTCTTT.

About this clone itself: This may be a read error, as it is one base from a much larger clone. The chain links TRBV27 to TRBJ2-1; a possible D gene is TRBD2 (5 bases). Germline V gene data show CDR1 as MNHEY and CDR2 as SMNVEV (reference sequence). This CDR3 has 13 amino acids. CDR3 amino acids: CASGLYREGEQFF. CDR3 bases: TGTGCCAGCGGTTTATACCGGGAAGGTGAGCAGTTCTTC.

This clone occurred a few times. This sequence joins TRBV4-1 and TRBJ2-7; D gene unclear. In germline, CDR1 is MGHRA, CDR2 YSYEKL. V was clipped by 5 bases and J by 7 bases, with 15 bases between them. CDR3 length: 13 residues. CDR3 nucleotide sequence: TGCGCCAGCAGCGTCAACCGTTGGGGAGAGCAGTACTTC. Amino acids: CASSVNRWGEQYF.

The rearrangement joins TRBV4-2 to TRBJ1-1, with D uncertain. The germline V and J ends were trimmed by 0 bases and 4 bases, with 6 bases remaining between them. This CDR3 is built from 13 residues. In germline, CDR1 is LGHNA, CDR2 YNFKEQ. This CDR3 reads CASSQDRRTEAFF. The CDR3 bases are TGTGCCAGCAGCCAAGATCGACGCACTGAAGCTTTCTTT.

This chain joins TRBV18 and TRBJ2-2; D gene uncertain. Trimming stripped 2 bases from V and 1 base from J, with 8 bases between. Germline V CDR1 and CDR2: KGHSH, LQKENI. The CDR3 covers 15 residues. CDR3 loop: CASSPGLVNTGELFF. The CDR3 bases are TGTGCCAGCTCACCAGGCCTAGTGAACACCGGGGAGCTGTTTTTT. The complete variable domain, with remaining parts taken from reference TRBV18 and TRBJ2-2, reads NAGVMQNPRHLVRRRGQEARLRCSPMKGHSHVYWYRQLPEEGLKFMVYLQKENIIDESGMPKERFSAEFPKEGPSILRIQQVVRGDSAAYFCASSPGLVNTGELFFGEGSRLTVL.

This clone has more than one count but fewer than ten. V usage is TRBV6-6 and J usage is TRBJ1-2; TRBD1 matches at 7 bases. CDR1 and CDR2 from the germline V gene are MNHNY and SVGAGI (reference sequence). The CDR3 sequence is 14 residues long. Trimming at V came to 6 bases and at J to 8 bases, leaving 12 bases not matched to a gene. The CDR3 nucleotides read TGTGCCAGCAGATCTACCGGGACAGTTGGAGGCTACACCTTC. Its translation: CASRSTGTVGGYTF.

J is TRBJ2-7 and V is TRBV5-4; 10 nucleotides align to TRBD2. The CDR3 is 15 amino acids. V was clipped by 3 bases and J by 3 bases; unmatched bases: 6. Germline V gene sequence: CDR1 SGHNT, CDR2 YYREEE (reference sequence). The CDR3 DNA follows: TGTGCCAGCAGCTCGAGGACTAGCGGAAACTACGAGCAGTACTTC. Amino acids: CASSSRTSGNYEQYF.

CDR3 protein: CASSDPSGGQYF. DNA of the CDR3: TGTGCCAGCAGTGACCCCTCGGGGGGCCAGTACTTC. The chain carries TRBV25-1 and TRBJ2-5, with 7 bases identical to TRBD2. CDR3 length equals 12 residues. Germline CDR1 MGHDK, CDR2 SYGVNS. V shed 3 bases, J shed 10 bases, and the junction held 5 bases outside the gene matches.

The V and J genes are TRBV30 and TRBJ1-4, with D possibly matching TRBD1 (6 bases). This CDR3 has 13 amino acids. Trimming cost V 4 bases and J 8 bases, with 14 bases left between them. From germline, CDR1 is GTSNPN and CDR2 SVGIG (reference sequence). CDR3 residues: CAWIRGYDEKLFF. The CDR3 region has the DNA TGTGCCTGGATCAGGGGTTACGACGAAAAACTGTTTTTT.

The V and J genes are TRBV5-1 and TRBJ2-3; D is unclear. CDR1 SGHRS and CDR2 YFSETQ come from the germline V gene. The CDR3 is made up of 14 amino acids. The V end was cut by 0 bases, the J end by 4 bases, with 9 bases between. CDR3 nucleotides: TGCGCCAGCAGCTTGGCAGGTTCGGCAGATACGCAGTATTTT. Translation: CASSLAGSADTQYF. The full variable domain, its missing parts supplied by reference TRBV5-1 and TRBJ2-3, is KAGVTQTPRYLIKTRGQQVTLSCSPISGHRSVSWYQQTPGQGLQFLFEYFSETQRNKGNFPGRFSGRQFSNSRSEMNVSTLELGDSALYLCASSLAGSADTQYFGPGTRLTVL.

This chain joins TRBV10-3 and TRBJ1-2; D perhaps matches TRBD1 (5 bases). CDR3 length: 16 residues. The germline V gene has CDR1 ENHRY and CDR2 SYGVKD. Between the trimmed V and J ends, which lost 9 bases and 4 bases, there was a span of 24 bases. CDR3 residues: CAIRYPSVGGVYGYTF. CDR3 DNA: TGTGCCATTAGATATCCCAGTGTGGGGGGAGTCTATGGCTACACCTTC.

The CDR3 bases are TGTGCCAGCAGCCCGCGGACGAACACGCCCTACGAGCAGTACTTC. Its protein is CASSPRTNTPYEQYF. The rearrangement links TRBV14 to TRBJ2-7; D is undetermined. The V end lost 4 bases, the J end lost 2 bases, and 15 bases lay between the germline ends. Germline V gene sequence: CDR1 SGHDN, CDR2 FVKESK. The CDR3 runs 15 residues.

This clone appeared many times. The chain joins TRBV6-4 to TRBJ2-2; D is possibly TRBD1 (6 bases). This CDR3 comprises 15 residues. CDR1 and CDR2 (germline): MRHNA, SNTAGT. V lost 0 bases to trimming and J lost 7 bases, with 12 bases between them. The CDR3 nucleotides are TGTGCCAGCAGTGACTCTCCAGGGGTCAGCGGGGAGCTGTTTTTT. Translation: CASSDSPGVSGELFF.

The chain couples TRBV4-2 to TRBJ2-1, with D tentatively TRBD2 (6 bases). The germline V gene has CDR1 LGHNA and CDR2 YNFKEQ. There are 17 residues in the CDR3. Trimming stripped 1 base from V and 2 bases from J, with 15 bases between. The CDR3 is CASSQAGESGAYNEQFF. Here the CDR3 DNA reads TGTGCCAGCAGCCAAGCGGGGGAATCGGGAGCCTACAATGAGCAGTTCTTC.

Written as DNA, the CDR3 is TGTGCCAGCAGCGCCTCGGGAGAGGGCACAGATACGCAGTATTTT. Its translation: CASSASGEGTDTQYF. This rearrangement joins TRBV28 to TRBJ2-3; D perhaps matches TRBD2 (6 bases). Germline values: CDR1 MDHEN, CDR2 SYDVKM. Trimming left V 6 bases short and J 1 base short, with 14 bases between. The CDR3 has 15 amino acids.

The chain has TRBV14 and TRBJ2-3, with D perhaps given as TRBD1 or TRBD2 (5 bases each). The CDR3 has 15 amino acids. The ends were cut back, 4 bases at V and 4 bases at J, with 15 bases in the middle. The germline V gene encodes CDR1 SGHDN and CDR2 FVKESK. CDR3 nucleotides: TGTGCCAGCAGCCCCAGTCGGGGCGGCGCAGATACGCAGTATTTT. Its protein is CASSPSRGGADTQYF.